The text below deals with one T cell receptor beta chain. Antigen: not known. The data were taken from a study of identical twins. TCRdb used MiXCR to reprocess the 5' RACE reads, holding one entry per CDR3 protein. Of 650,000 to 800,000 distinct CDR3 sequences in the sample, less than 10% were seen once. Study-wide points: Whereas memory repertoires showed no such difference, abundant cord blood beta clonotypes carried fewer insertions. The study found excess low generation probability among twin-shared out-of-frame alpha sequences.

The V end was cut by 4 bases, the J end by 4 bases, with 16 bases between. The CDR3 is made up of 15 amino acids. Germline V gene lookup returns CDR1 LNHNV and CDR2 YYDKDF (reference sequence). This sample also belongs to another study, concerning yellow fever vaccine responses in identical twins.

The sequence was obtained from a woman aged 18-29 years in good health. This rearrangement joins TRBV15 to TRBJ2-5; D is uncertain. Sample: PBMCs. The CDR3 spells CATSTKDQIGETQYF. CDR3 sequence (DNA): TGTGCCACCAGCACAAAGGACCAAATCGGAGAGACCCAGTACTTC. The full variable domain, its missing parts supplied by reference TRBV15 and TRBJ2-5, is DAMVIQNPRYQVTQFGKPVTLSCSQTLNHNVMYWYQQKSSQAPKLLFHYYDKDFNNEADTPDNFQSRRPNTSFCFLDIRSPGLGDTAMYLCATSTKDQIGETQYFGPGTRLLVL.